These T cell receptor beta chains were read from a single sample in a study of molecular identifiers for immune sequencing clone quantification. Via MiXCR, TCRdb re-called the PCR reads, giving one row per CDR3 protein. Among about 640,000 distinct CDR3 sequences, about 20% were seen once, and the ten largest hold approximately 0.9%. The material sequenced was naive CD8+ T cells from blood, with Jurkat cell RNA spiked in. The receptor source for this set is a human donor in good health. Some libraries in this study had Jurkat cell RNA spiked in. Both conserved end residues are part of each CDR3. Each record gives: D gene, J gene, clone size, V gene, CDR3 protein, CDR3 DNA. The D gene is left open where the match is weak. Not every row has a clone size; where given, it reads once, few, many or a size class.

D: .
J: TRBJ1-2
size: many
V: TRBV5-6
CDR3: CASSLVSQGALYYGYTF
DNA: TGTGCCAGCAGCTTGGTTTCTCAAGGGGCGTTGTATTATGGCTACACCTTC

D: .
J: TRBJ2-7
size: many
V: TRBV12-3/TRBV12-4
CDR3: CASSFSVVEQYF
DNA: TGTGCCAGCAGTTTTAGCGTAGTCGAGCAGTACTTC

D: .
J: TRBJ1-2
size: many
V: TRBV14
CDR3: CASSQVWGGYGYTF
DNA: TGTGCCAGCAGCCAAGTTTGGGGGGGCTATGGCTACACCTTC

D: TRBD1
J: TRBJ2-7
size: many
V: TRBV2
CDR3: CASRSTGTAMDEQYF
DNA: TGTGCCAGCAGATCAACCGGGACAGCCATGGACGAGCAGTACTTC

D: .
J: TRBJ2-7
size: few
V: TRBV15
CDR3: CATSRDLGLAYEQYF
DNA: TGTGCCACCAGCAGAGATTTGGGACTGGCCTACGAGCAGTACTTC

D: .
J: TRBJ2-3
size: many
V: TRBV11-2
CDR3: CASSPMTGTDTQYF
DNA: TGTGCCAGCAGCCCTATGACCGGGACAGATACGCAGTATTTT

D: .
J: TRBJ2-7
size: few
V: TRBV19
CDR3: CASRERQDLTYEQYF
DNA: TGTGCCAGTAGAGAGAGACAGGATCTTACCTACGAGCAGTACTTC

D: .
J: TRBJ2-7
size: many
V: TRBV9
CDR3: CASSVAGHGEQYF
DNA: TGTGCCAGCAGCGTAGCCGGACACGGAGAGCAGTACTTC

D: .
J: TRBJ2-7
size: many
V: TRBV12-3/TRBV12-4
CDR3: CASSLDRTGVVEQYF
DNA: TGTGCCAGCAGTTTGGACCGCACGGGAGTCGTCGAGCAGTACTTC

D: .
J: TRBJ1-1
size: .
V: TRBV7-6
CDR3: CTSSFSGLNTEAFF
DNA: TGTACCAGCAGCTTTTCAGGCCTCAACACTGAAGCTTTCTTT

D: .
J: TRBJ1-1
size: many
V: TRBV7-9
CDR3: CASSLLRGNTEAFF
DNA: TGTGCCAGCAGCTTATTAAGAGGGAACACTGAAGCTTTCTTT

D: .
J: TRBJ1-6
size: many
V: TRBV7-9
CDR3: CASSSPVQESSYNSPLHF
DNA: TGTGCCAGCAGCTCCCCCGTACAGGAAAGCTCCTATAATTCACCCCTCCACTTT

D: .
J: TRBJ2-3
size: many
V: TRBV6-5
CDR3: CASSYYLGTDTQYF
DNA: TGTGCCAGCAGTTACTATCTCGGCACAGATACGCAGTATTTT

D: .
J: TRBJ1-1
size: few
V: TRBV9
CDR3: CASRGGEGTEALF
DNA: TGTGCCAGCAGAGGGGGGGAGGGGACTGAAGCTCTCTTT

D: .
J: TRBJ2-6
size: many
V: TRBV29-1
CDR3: CSVVFTSGANVLTF
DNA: TGCAGCGTTGTCTTTACCTCTGGGGCCAACGTCCTGACTTTC

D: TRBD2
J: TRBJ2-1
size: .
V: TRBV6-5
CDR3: CASSISGRAGNGQFF
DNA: TGTGCCAGCAGTATCAGCGGGAGGGCCGGCAATGGGCAGTTCTTC

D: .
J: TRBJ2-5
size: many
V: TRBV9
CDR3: CASSVVVGAGQETQYF
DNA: TGTGCCAGCAGCGTAGTAGTTGGGGCTGGCCAAGAGACCCAGTACTTC

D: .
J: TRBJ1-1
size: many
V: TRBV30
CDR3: CAWAGVGTEAFF
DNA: TGTGCCTGGGCAGGGGTGGGCACTGAAGCTTTCTTT

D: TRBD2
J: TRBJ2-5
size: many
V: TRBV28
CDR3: CASSPPRGLAGEGETQYF
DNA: TGTGCCAGCAGCCCCCCCCGGGGACTAGCGGGAGAGGGAGAGACCCAGTACTTC

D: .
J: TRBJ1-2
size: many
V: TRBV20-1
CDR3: CSARPEGTYGYTF
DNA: TGCAGTGCTAGACCCGAAGGTACCTATGGCTACACCTTC

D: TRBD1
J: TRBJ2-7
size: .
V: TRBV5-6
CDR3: CASRPGTGGSEQCF
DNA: TGTGCCAGCAGGCCCGGGACAGGGGGGTCCGAGCAGTGCTTC

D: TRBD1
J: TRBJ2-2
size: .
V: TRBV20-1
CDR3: CSAEKSGQGFGELFF
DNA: TGCAGTGCGGAGAAGTCCGGACAGGGATTCGGGGAGCTGTTTTTT

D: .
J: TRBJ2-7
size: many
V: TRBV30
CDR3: CAWSVLAITYEQYF
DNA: TGTGCCTGGAGTGTACTCGCTATTACCTACGAGCAGTACTTC

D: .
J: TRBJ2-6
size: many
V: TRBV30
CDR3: CAWAYVGANVLTF
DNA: TGTGCCTGGGCCTATGTTGGGGCCAACGTCCTGACTTTC

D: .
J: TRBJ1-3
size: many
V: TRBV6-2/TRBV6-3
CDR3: CASSYGGASGNTIYF
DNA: TGTGCCAGCAGTTACGGAGGGGCCTCTGGAAACACCATATATTTT

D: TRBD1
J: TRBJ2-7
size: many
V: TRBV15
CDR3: CATSSRQGDEQYF
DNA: TGTGCCACCAGCAGCAGACAGGGTGACGAGCAGTACTTC

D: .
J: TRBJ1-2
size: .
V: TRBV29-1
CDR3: CSVDVMTGLSYGYTF
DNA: TGCAGCGTTGACGTGATGACAGGCCTCTCCTATGGCTACACCTTC